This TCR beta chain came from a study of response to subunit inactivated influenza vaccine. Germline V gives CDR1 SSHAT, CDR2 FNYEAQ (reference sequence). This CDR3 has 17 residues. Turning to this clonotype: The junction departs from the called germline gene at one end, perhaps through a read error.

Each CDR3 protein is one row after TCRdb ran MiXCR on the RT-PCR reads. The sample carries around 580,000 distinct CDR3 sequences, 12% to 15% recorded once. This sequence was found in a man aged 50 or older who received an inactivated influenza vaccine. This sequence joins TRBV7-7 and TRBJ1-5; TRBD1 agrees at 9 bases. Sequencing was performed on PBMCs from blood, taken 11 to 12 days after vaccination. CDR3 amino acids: CASSSPDRGDSNQPQHF. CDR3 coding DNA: TGTGCTAGCAGCTCACCGGACAGGGGCGATAGCAATCAGCCCCAGCATTTT.